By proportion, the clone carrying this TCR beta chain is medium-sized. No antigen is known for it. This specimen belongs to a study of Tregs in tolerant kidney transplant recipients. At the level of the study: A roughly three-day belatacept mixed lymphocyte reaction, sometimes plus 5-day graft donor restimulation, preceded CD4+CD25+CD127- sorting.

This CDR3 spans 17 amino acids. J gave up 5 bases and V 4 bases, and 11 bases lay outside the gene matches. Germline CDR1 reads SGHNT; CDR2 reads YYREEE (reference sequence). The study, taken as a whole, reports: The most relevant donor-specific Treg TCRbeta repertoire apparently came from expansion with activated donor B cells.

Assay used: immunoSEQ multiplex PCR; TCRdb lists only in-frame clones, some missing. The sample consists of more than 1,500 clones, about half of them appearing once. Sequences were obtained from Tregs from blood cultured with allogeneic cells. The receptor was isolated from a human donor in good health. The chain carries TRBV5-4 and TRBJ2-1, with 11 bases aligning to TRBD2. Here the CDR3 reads CASSPFRTSGPDNEQFF. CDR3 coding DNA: TGTGCCAGCAGCCCATTTCGGACTAGCGGGCCCGACAATGAGCAGTTCTTC.